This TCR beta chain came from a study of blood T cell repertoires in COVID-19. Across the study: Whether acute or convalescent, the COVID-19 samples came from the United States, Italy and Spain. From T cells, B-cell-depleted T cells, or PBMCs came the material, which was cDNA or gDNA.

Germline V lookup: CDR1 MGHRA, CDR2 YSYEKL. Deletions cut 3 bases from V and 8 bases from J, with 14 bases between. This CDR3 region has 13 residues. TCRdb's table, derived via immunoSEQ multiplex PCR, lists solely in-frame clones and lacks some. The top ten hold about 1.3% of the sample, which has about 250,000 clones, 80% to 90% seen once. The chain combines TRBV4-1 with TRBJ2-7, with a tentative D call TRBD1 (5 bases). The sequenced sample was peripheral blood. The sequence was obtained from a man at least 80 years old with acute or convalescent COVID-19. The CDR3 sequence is CASSQGPSYQQYF. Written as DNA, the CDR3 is TGCGCCAGCAGCCAGGGGCCTAGTTACCAGCAGTACTTC.